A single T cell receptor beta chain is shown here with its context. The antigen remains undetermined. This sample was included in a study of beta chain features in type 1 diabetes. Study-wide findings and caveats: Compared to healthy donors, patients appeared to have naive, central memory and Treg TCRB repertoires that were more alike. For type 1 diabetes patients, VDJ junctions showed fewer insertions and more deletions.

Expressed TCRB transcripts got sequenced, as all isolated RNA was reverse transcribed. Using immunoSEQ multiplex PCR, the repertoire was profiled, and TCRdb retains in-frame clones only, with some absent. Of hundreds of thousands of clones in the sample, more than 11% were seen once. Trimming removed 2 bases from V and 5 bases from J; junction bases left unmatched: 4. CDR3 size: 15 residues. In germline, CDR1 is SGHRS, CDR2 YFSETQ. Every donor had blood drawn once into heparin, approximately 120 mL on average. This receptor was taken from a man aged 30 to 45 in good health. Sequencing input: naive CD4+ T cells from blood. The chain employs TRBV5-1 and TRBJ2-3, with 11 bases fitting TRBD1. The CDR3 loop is CASSFGQGAKDTQYF. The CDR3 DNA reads TGCGCCAGCAGCTTTGGACAGGGGGCTAAAGATACGCAGTATTTT.